This TCR beta chain was identified in a study of regulatory T cells in long-lasting Graves disease. Study outcomes and limitations: Fewer public clonotypes were shared by new patients (approximately 970) than by persistent patients (around 2,800). Persistent Graves' cases showed lower TCR diversity than newly diagnosed cases.

Germline CDR1 MNHNS, CDR2 SASEGT. The CDR3 is 15 residues long. Trimming shortened V by 6 bases and J by 5 bases, and 20 bases separated the two germline ends. This clonotype occurred a few times. Its matching antigen is unknown. CDR3-region Arm-PCR and iRepertoire HTBI primers produced the TCR beta libraries. In TCRdb, the multiplex PCR reads were re-called with MiXCR into one record per CDR3 protein. The top ten hold about two fifths of the sample, which has 650,000 to 700,000 distinct CDR3 sequences, about 30% seen once. This sample's time point: persistent/refractory GD, antithyroid drugs over 5 years with positive TRAb. PBMC RNA was the source of the TCR library. An endocrinology department in Xi'an, China, recruited the patients.

V gene TRBV6-1 combines with J gene TRBJ2-7, with D tentatively TRBD2 (5 bases). This clonotype was obtained from a female donor with Graves disease. This specimen was peripheral blood mononuclear cells (PBMCs), taken when the disease was refractory, from a patient treated with antithyroid drugs. Here the CDR3 DNA reads TGTGCCAGCAGCCCTCGGACTCCCTCCCTCCACGAGCAGTACTTC. Amino acids: CASSPRTPSLHEQYF.